This entry features one T cell receptor beta chain sequence. This sample was taken from a study of blood T cell repertoires in COVID-19. Study context: There were acute and convalescent COVID-19 samples, and they came from the United States, Italy and Spain.

Trimming left V 2 bases short and J 4 bases short, with 14 bases between. This CDR3 is built from 16 residues. Germline CDR1 and CDR2: MDHEN and SYDVKM. Clones were sequenced by immunoSEQ multiplex PCR, and TCRdb holds only the in-frame ones, with some missing. The sample records 40,000 to 50,000 clones, less than 80% being singletons. J is TRBJ2-2 and V is TRBV28; D is possibly TRBD1 (5 bases). Sequencing input: peripheral blood. The TCR was taken from a man between 65 and 85 years old with acute or convalescent COVID-19. DNA of the CDR3: TGTGCCAGCAGTTTAAGTGGGGCGGAAACCACCGGGGAGCTGTTTTTT. It translates to CASSLSGAETTGELFF.